This TCR beta chain was recorded in a study of blood T cell repertoires in COVID-19. About the study: Acute-phase and convalescent COVID-19 samples originated in the United States, Italy and Spain.

About this clone: A read error may account for a junction end that differs from germline.

Clinical histories supplied by participants themselves formed the basis of cohort assignment. Donors of Cohort 3 who recovered were those that had two negative PCRs, clearance, or symptom resolution. The CDR3 contains 14 residues. CDR1 is MGHRA, CDR2 YSYEKL, per germline. Authors' data handling: Reference gene primer amplification gave nucleated cell count estimates. Profiled with immunoSEQ multiplex PCR; TCRdb holds only in-frame clones, not every one. That table gives V, J and clone size, and the DNA gave D and trimming. This table has about 370,000 clones, 85% to 90% appearing once. The genes are TRBV4-1 and TRBJ1-1; 9 bases match TRBD1. The sample consisted of PBMCs or T cells enriched from blood (not recorded which). The clonotype originates from a woman in her thirties who had recovered from COVID-19. The chain's CDR3 is CASKTGTGNAEAFF. In nucleotides, the CDR3 is TGCGCCAGCAAGACCGGGACAGGGAACGCTGAAGCTTTCTTT.